Listed below are T cell receptor beta chains from one sample, sequenced in a study of cytomegalovirus exposure and HLA in healthy donors. Using immunoSEQ multiplex PCR, the repertoire was profiled, and TCRdb retains in-frame clones only, with some absent. The repertoire holds around 120,000 clones, with roughly 62% as singletons. Sequenced: PBMCs. The source of these receptors is a man younger than 40 in good health and CMV-seropositive. CDR3s leave out the opening cysteine and the closing phenylalanine or tryptophan. The order of the fields is J gene, clone size, V gene, CDR3 protein. Size is stated for part of the rows, as once, few or many counts, or as a class when the clone is expanded.

TRBJ2-7,few,TRBV18,ASSSFSYEQY
TRBJ1-5,once,TRBV27,ASRYTGGPNSNQPQH
TRBJ2-7,-,TRBV30,AWGLVPYEQY
TRBJ1-2,-,TRBV29-1,SAHRQENYGYT
TRBJ2-2,-,TRBV7-9,ASSSRRAGGSGELF
TRBJ1-5,-,TRBV19,ASSIESLGWWPQH
TRBJ2-7,few,TRBV28,ASSISGGTYEQY
TRBJ1-1,-,TRBV2,ASSDRDRAYLEAF
TRBJ2-5,-,TRBV28,ASSDPARGKRGETQY
TRBJ1-1,-,TRBV6-5,ASSYSRGGTEAF
TRBJ2-1,-,TRBV2,ASSAPSGRGNEQF
TRBJ2-3,-,TRBV5-8,ASIVTGETDTQY
TRBJ2-5,few,TRBV28,ASSKGLGTSGETQY
TRBJ2-3,-,TRBV4-3,ASSQAAGGRADTQY
TRBJ2-3,-,TRBV11-3,ASSSNRGEADTQY
TRBJ1-4,-,TRBV5-1,ASSRNGQTNEKLF
TRBJ2-7,-,TRBV7-9,ASSNVPLSSYEQY
TRBJ2-7,-,TRBV19,ASSIGPGFNEQY
TRBJ2-7,-,TRBV27,ASKGLAISYEQY
TRBJ1-3,-,TRBV10-3,AISEGRAGNTIY
TRBJ2-5,-,TRBV6-1,ASSYVGAQY
TRBJ1-1,once,TRBV2,ASKEPGIRQRDTEAF
TRBJ1-1,-,TRBV11-2,ASSFNRGPEAF
TRBJ2-7,-,TRBV13,ASSSTSGEPYEQY
TRBJ2-6,-,TRBV5-1,ASSLAGTGAGANVLT
TRBJ2-5,-,TRBV5-4,ASSSQGGETQY
TRBJ2-1,-,TRBV28,ASSRQGTSRNEQF
TRBJ2-5,few,TRBV5-4,ASSLSSQYQETQY
TRBJ2-3,-,TRBV11-1,ASSLLAGLIGTDTQY
TRBJ1-4,few,TRBV5-1,ASSFSDTRGEKLF
TRBJ2-1,-,TRBV27,ASSPGLTYNEQF
TRBJ1-1,-,TRBV6-1,ASSEGENTEAF
TRBJ2-6,-,TRBV9,ASSVMASGANVLT
TRBJ2-3,few,TRBV5-1,ASSLGSGTDTQY
TRBJ1-4,-,TRBV7-9,ASSQADRRQLF
TRBJ1-1,-,TRBV19,ASSDRDRMNTEAF
TRBJ1-1,once,TRBV19,ASRPGGWTEAF
TRBJ2-7,few,TRBV19,ASGLAGGPSYEQY
TRBJ2-7,-,TRBV7-8,ASSLVGTSGETYEQY
TRBJ2-5,-,TRBV19,ASSSPSGRTQETQY
TRBJ2-1,few,TRBV11-3,ASSPGGLAGLNEQF
-,few,TRBV11-2,ASSAGQGAEQY
TRBJ2-5,-,TRBV7-2,ASSLGASIQETQY
TRBJ1-5,-,TRBV27,ASSPSQGESNQPQH
TRBJ2-3,-,TRBV27,ASRLFDTQY
-,-,TRBV19,ASRIAGGPYEQY
TRBJ2-2,few,TRBV5-1,ASSFLQGTGELF
TRBJ1-3,once,TRBV5-4,ASSLRGGSGNTIY
TRBJ2-1,-,TRBV9,ASSVDRDEQF
TRBJ2-5,-,TRBV10-3,AITPGQGARETQY
TRBJ2-7,-,TRBV5-5,ASSLGQSYEQY
TRBJ2-2,-,TRBV30,AWDSGMRRSGELF
TRBJ2-7,once,TRBV6-5,ASSYSMAWSSYEQY
TRBJ1-2,-,TRBV7-2,ASSLGAHDAGYT
TRBJ2-1,once,TRBV30,AWSVGGSVRNEQF